This T cell receptor (beta chain) was obtained from a study of cytomegalovirus exposure and HLA in healthy donors. Study-level information: Most genotyped donors, about 81% of around 370, had Caucasian-associated genetic ancestry.

The sample holds a few counts of this clone. Germline V gene lookup returns CDR1 MDHEN and CDR2 SYDVKM. The V gene lost 4 bases and the J gene lost 3 bases, with 19 bases spanning the gap. This CDR3 comprises 16 residues. The PCR was carried out with 60 Vbeta primers and 13 Jbeta primers. The method was immunoSEQ multiplex PCR; TCRdb's version includes in-frame clones alone and lacks a portion of them. The sample lists about 160,000 clones; over 80% were seen once. The V call is TRBV28, the J call TRBJ2-7; D remains ambiguous. Input material: PBMCs. The TCR was taken from a woman aged 18-29 years in good health and CMV-seronegative. CDR3 sequence (DNA): TGTGCCAGCAGTTCCCCCGCAGCGAAGCGTAGCTACGAGCAGTACTTC. It is translated as CASSSPAAKRSYEQYF.